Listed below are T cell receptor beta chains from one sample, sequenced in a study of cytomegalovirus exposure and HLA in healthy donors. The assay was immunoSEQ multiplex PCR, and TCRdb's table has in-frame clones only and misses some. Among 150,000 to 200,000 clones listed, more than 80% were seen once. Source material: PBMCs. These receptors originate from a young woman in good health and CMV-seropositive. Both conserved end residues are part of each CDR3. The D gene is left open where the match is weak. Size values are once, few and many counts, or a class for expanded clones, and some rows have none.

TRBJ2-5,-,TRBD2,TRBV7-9,CASSPSGGGGFGTQYF,TGTGCCAGCAGCCCCAGTGGCGGGGGGGGGTTCGGGACCCAGTACTTC
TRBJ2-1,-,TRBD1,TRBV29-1,CSVEGQGGNYNEQFF,TGCAGCGTTGAAGGACAGGGGGGTAACTACAATGAGCAGTTCTTC
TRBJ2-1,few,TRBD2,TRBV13,CASSLDGGALRNEQFF,TGTGCCAGCAGCTTAGACGGGGGGGCCTTGCGGAATGAGCAGTTCTTC
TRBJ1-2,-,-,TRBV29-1,CSVEGRQTAVGYTF,TGCAGCGTTGAAGGCCGACAGACAGCTGTCGGCTACACCTTC
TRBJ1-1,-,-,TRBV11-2,CASSHGRGNHNTEAFF,TGTGCCAGCAGCCATGGACGGGGAAATCATAACACTGAAGCTTTCTTT
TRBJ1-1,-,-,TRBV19,CASSMRDSEAFF,TGTGCCAGTAGTATGAGAGACAGTGAAGCTTTCTTT
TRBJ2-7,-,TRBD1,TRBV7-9,CASSTGQGYEQYF,TGTGCCAGCAGCACTGGACAGGGCTACGAGCAGTACTTC
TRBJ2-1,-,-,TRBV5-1,CASSFGQEQFF,TGCGCCAGCAGCTTTGGGCAGGAGCAGTTCTTC
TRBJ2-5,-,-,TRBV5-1,CASSLTEETQYF,TGCGCCAGCAGCTTGACGGAAGAGACCCAGTACTTC
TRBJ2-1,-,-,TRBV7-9,CASSTYSGERNNEQFF,TGTGCCAGCAGCACATACTCGGGGGAAAGGAACAATGAGCAGTTCTTC
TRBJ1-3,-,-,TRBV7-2,CASSWTAGNTIYF,TGTGCCAGCAGCTGGACAGCTGGAAACACCATATATTTT
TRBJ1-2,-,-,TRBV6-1,CASSAHVGAGISGYTF,TGTGCCAGCAGTGCCCATGTCGGAGCGGGGATTAGTGGCTACACCTTC
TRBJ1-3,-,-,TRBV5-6,CASSLGAAGNTIYF,TGTGCCAGCAGCTTGGGGGCCGCTGGAAACACCATATATTTT
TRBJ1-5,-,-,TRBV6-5,CASSPGGAGNQPQHF,TGTGCCAGCAGCCCGGGAGGTGCGGGCAATCAGCCCCAGCATTTT
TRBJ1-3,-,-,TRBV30,CAWTRLNSGNTIYF,TGTGCCTGGACGAGGCTGAACTCTGGAAACACCATATATTTT
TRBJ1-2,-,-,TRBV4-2,CASSQEGQVVYGYTF,TGTGCCAGCAGCCAAGAGGGGCAGGTGGTCTATGGCTACACCTTC
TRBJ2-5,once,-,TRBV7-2,CASSLARETQYF,TGTGCCAGCAGCTTAGCGCGAGAGACCCAGTACTTC
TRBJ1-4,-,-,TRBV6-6,CASSIRTAATNEKLFF,TGTGCCAGCAGCATAAGGACAGCTGCAACTAATGAAAAACTGTTTTTT
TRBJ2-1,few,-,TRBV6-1,CASSIDFNNEQFF,TGTGCCAGCAGCATAGACTTCAACAATGAGCAGTTCTTC
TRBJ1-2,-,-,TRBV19,CASRRTLPQIGYTF,TGTGCCAGTAGACGGACTTTACCCCAGATCGGCTACACCTTC
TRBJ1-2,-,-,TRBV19,CASSIRGLQAGYTF,TGTGCCAGTAGTATTAGGGGCTTACAGGCTGGCTACACCTTC
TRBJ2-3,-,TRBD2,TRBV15,CATSLAGTDTQYF,TGTGCCACCAGTCTAGCGGGGACAGATACGCAGTATTTT
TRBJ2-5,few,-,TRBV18,CASSPNSQETQYF,TGTGCCAGCTCACCTAACAGTCAAGAGACCCAGTACTTC
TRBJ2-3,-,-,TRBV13,CASSFIGRSTDTQYF,TGTGCCAGCAGCTTCATTGGGCGAAGCACAGATACGCAGTATTTT
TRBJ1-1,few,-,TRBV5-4,CASSHTGGYTEAFF,TGTGCCAGCAGCCACACTGGAGGGTACACTGAAGCTTTCTTT
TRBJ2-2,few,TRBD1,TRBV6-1,CASSRQGAGELFF,TGTGCCAGCAGCAGACAGGGGGCCGGGGAGCTGTTTTTT
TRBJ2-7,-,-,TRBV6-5,CASSDRQKTYEQYF,TGTGCCAGCAGTGACCGACAGAAAACCTACGAGCAGTACTTC
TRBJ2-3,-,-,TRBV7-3,CASSHKLESDTDTQYF,TGTGCCAGCAGCCACAAACTAGAAAGCGACACAGATACGCAGTATTTT
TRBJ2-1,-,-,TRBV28,CASTQGGASGNEQFF,TGTGCCAGCACTCAAGGGGGGGCTTCGGGAAATGAGCAGTTCTTC
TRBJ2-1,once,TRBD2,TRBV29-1,CSVEGSGSYNEQFF,TGCAGCGTTGAAGGTAGCGGGTCCTACAATGAGCAGTTCTTC
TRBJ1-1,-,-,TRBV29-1,CSVEEGQGVSEAFF,TGCAGCGTTGAGGAAGGGCAGGGTGTCAGTGAAGCTTTCTTT
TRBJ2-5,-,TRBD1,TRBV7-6,CASSLTGGANIETQYF,TGTGCCAGCAGCTTAACAGGGGGCGCGAATATAGAGACCCAGTACTTC
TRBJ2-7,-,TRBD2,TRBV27,CASGGLAGSYEQYF,TGTGCCAGCGGGGGACTAGCGGGCTCCTACGAGCAGTACTTC
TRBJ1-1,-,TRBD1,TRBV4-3,CASSLGTGQGGPEAFF,TGCGCCAGCAGCCTCGGAACGGGACAGGGAGGCCCTGAAGCTTTCTTT
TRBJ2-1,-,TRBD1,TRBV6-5,CASTRGDREFF,TGTGCCAGCACCCGGGGGGACAGGGAGTTCTTC
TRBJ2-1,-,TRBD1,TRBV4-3,CASSSQGGNEQFF,TGCGCCAGCAGCTCACAGGGGGGCAATGAGCAGTTCTTC
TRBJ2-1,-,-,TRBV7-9,CASSLALRQTNEQFF,TGTGCCAGCAGCTTGGCCCTCAGGCAGACCAATGAGCAGTTCTTC
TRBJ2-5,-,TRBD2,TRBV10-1,CASSETVAGGQETQYF,TGCGCCAGCAGTGAGACGGTAGCGGGGGGCCAAGAGACCCAGTACTTC
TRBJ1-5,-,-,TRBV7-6,CASSLGVRGGSRQPQHF,TGTGCCAGCAGCTTAGGAGTCCGAGGCGGGTCGAGACAGCCCCAGCATTTT
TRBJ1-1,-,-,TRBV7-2,CASSSRGENTEAFF,TGTGCCAGCAGCTCCCGGGGGGAGAACACTGAAGCTTTCTTT
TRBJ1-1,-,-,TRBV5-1,CASSLRGGLEAFF,TGCGCCAGCAGCTTGCGAGGTGGCCTCGAAGCTTTCTTT